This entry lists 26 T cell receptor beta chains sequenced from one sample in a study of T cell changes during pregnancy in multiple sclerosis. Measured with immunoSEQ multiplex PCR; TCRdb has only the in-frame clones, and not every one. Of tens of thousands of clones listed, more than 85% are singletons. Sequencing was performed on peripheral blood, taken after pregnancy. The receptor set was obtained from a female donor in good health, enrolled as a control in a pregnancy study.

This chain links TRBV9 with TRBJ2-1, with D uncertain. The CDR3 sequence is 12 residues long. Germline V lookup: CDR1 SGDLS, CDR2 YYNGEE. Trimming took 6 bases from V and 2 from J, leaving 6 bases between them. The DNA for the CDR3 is TGTGCCAGCACCCCAGCCTACAATGAGCAGTTCTTC. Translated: CASTPAYNEQFF.

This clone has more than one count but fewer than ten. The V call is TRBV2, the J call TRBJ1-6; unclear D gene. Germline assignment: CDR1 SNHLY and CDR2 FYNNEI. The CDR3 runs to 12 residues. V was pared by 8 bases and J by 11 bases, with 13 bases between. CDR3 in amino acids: CASSTYAAPLHF. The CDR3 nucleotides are TGTGCCAGCTCTACTTATGCGGCACCCCTCCACTTT. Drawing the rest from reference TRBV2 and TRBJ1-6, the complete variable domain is EPEVTQTPSHQVTQMGQEVILRCVPISNHLYFYWYRQILGQKVEFLVSFYNNEISEKSEIFDDQFSVERPDGSNFTLKIRSTKLEDSAMYFCASSTYAAPLHFGNGTRLTVT.

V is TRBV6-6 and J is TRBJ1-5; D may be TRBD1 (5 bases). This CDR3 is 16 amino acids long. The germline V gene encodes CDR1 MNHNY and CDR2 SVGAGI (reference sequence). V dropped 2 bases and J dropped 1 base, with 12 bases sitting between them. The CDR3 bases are TGTGCCAGCAGTTACCGGGGGGGGGTAAGCAATCAGCCCCAGCATTTT. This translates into CASSYRGGVSNQPQHF.

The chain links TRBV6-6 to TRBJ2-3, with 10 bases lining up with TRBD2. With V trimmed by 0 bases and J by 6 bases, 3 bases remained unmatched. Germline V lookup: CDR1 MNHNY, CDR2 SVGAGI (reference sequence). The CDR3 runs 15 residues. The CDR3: CASSYSGLAPDTQYF. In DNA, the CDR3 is TGTGCCAGCAGTTACTCGGGACTAGCGCCGGATACGCAGTATTTT.

Written as DNA, the CDR3 is TGCGCCAGCAGCTTGAGGATGGGGGGGGCGAACACCGGGGAGCTGTTTTTT. This encodes CASSLRMGGANTGELFF. The chain couples TRBV5-1 to TRBJ2-2; the match to TRBD2 covers 7 bases. The CDR3 sequence is 17 residues long. Germline-derived CDR1 and CDR2 are SGHRS and YFSETQ. V lost 1 base, J lost 0 bases, and 6 bases stayed unmatched. Together with reference TRBV5-1 and TRBJ2-2, the CDR3 gives the full variable domain: KAGVTQTPRYLIKTRGQQVTLSCSPISGHRSVSWYQQTPGQGLQFLFEYFSETQRNKGNFPGRFSGRQFSNSRSEMNVSTLELGDSALYLCASSLRMGGANTGELFFGEGSRLTVL.

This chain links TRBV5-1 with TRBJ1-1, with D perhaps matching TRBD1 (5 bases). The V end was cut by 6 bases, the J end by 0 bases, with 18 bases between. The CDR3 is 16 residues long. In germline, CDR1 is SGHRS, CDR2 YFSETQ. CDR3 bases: TGCGCCAGCACCCCGCGTGGGGCCCCTTTGAACACTGAAGCTTTCTTT. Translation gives CASTPRGAPLNTEAFF.

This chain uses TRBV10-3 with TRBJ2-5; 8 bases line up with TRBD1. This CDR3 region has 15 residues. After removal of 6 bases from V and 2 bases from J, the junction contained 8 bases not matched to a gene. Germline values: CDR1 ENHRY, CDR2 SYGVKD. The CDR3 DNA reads TGTGCCATCAGGGGGGACAGGTCCTTTCAAGAGACCCAGTACTTC. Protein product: CAIRGDRSFQETQYF.

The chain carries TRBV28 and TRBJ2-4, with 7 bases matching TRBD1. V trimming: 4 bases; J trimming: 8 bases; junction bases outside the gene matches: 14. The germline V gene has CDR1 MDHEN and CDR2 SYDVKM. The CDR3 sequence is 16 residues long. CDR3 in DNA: TGTGCCAGCAGTTCCCGGCTAGGGGGCCGGTTCGACATTCAGTACTTC. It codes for CASSSRLGGRFDIQYF.

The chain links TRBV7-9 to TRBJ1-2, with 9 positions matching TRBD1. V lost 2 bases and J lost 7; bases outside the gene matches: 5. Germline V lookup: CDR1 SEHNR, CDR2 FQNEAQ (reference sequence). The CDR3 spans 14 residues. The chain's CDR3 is CASSLTGGAGGYTF. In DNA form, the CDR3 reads TGTGCCAGCAGCTTAACAGGGGGCGCCGGTGGCTACACCTTC.

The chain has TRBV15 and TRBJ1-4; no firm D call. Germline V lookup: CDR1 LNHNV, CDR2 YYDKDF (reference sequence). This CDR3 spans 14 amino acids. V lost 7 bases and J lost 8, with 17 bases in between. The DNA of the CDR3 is TGTGCCACCACGGGGAGGAGGGTGGGGGAAAAACTGTTTTTT. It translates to CATTGRRVGEKLFF.

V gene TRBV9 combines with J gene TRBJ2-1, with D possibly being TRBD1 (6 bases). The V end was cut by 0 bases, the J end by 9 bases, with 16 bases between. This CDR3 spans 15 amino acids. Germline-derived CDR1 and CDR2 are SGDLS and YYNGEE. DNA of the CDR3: TGTGCCAGCAGCGTAGGGCAGGGGATAACCATTGAGCAGTTCTTC. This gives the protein CASSVGQGITIEQFF. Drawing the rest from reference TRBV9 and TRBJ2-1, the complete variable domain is DSGVTQTPKHLITATGQRVTLRCSPRSGDLSVYWYQQSLDQGLQFLIQYYNGEERAKGNILERFSAQQFPDLHSELNLSSLELGDSALYFCASSVGQGITIEQFFGPGTRLTVL.

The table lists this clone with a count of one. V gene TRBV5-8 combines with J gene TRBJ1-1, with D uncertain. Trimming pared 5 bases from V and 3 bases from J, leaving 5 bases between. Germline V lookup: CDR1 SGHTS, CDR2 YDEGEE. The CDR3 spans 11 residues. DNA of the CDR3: TGTGCCAGCAGAGAGTACACTGAAGCTTTCTTT. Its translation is CASREYTEAFF. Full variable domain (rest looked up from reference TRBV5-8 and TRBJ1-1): EAGVTQSPTHLIKTRGQQATLRCSPISGHTSVYWYQQALGLGLQFLLWYDEGEERNRGNFPPRFSGRQFPNYSSELNVNALELEDSALYLCASREYTEAFFGQGTRLTVV.

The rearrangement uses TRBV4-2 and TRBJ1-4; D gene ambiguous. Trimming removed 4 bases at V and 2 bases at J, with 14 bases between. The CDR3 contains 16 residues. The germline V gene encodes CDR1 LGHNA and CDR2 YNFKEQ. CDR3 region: CASSPTWRATNEKLFF. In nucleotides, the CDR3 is TGTGCCAGCAGCCCCACCTGGAGGGCGACTAATGAAAAACTGTTTTTT.

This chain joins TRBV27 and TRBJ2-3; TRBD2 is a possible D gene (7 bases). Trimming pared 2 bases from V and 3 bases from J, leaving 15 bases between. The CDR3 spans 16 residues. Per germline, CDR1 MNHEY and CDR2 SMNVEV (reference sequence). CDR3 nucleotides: TGTGCCAGCAGTTTAGGGGGGGCAGGGGCGACAGATACGCAGTATTTT. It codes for CASSLGGAGATDTQYF.

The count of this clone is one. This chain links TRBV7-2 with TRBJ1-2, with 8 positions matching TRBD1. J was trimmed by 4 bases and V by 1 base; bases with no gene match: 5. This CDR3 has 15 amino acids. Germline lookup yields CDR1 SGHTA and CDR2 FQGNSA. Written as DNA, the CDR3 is TGTGCCAGCAGCTTAGGGTCAGGGGGCGCCTATGGCTACACCTTC. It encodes CASSLGSGGAYGYTF.

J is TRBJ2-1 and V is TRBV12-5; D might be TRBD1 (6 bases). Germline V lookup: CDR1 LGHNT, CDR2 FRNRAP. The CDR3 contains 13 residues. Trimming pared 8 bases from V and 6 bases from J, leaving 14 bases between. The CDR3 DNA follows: TGTGCTAGTAAAAGGGAAGGGGGCAATGAGCAGTTCTTC. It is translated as CASKREGGNEQFF.

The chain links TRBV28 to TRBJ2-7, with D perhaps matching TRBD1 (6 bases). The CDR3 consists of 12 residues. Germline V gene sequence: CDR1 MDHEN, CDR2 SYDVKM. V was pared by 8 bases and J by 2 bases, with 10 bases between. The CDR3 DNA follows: TGTGCCAGCCGGGACACAGCCTACGAGCAGTACTTC. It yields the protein CASRDTAYEQYF.

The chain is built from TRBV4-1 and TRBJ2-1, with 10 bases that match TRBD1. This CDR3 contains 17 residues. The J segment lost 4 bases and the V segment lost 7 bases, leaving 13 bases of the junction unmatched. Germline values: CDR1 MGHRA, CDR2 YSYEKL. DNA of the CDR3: TGCGCCAGCACCTATACCGGGGGGACAGGGGCGTACAATGAGCAGTTCTTC. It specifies CASTYTGGTGAYNEQFF.

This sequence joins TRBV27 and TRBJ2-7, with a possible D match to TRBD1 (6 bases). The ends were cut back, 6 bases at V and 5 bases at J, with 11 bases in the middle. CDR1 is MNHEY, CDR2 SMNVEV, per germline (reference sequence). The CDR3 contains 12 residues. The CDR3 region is CASSQGFHEQYF. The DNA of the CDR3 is TGTGCCAGCAGCCAGGGGTTCCACGAGCAGTACTTC.

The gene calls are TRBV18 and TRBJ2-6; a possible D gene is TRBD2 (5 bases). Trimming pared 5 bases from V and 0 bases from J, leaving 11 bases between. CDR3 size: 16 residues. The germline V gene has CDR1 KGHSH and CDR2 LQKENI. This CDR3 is CASSSSGSSGANVLTF. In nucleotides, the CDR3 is TGTGCCAGCTCATCCTCTGGGAGCTCTGGGGCCAACGTCCTGACTTTC.

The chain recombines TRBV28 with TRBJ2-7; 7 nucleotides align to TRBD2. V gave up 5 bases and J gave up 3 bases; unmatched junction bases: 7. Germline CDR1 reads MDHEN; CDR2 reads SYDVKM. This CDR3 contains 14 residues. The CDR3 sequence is CASSGEGTIYEQYF. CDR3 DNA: TGTGCCAGCAGTGGGGAGGGGACGATCTACGAGCAGTACTTC.

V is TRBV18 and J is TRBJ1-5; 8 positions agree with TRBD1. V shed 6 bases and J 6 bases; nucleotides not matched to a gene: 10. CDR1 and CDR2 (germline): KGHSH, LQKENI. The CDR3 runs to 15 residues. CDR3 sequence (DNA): TGTGCCAGCTCTCCCGGACAGGGTAGGGGTCAGCCCCAGCATTTT. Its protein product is CASSPGQGRGQPQHF.

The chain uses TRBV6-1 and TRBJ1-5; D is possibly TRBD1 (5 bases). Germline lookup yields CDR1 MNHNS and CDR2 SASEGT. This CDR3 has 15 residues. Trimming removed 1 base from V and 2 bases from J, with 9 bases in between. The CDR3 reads CASSEGRVGNQPQHF. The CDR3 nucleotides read TGTGCCAGCAGTGAAGGCAGGGTGGGCAATCAGCCCCAGCATTTT.

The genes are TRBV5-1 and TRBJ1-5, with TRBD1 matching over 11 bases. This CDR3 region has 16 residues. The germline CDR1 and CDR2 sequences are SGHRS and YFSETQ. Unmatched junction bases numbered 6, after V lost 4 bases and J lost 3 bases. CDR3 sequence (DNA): TGCGCCAGCAGCGCGGGACAGGGGGACCCCAATCAGCCCCAGCATTTT. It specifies CASSAGQGDPNQPQHF.

CDR3 amino acids: CASSLGRQTNYGYTF. CDR3 DNA sequence: TGTGCCAGCAGCTTAGGGAGACAGACTAACTATGGCTACACCTTC. This sequence joins TRBV11-2 and TRBJ1-2, with D maybe TRBD1 (5 bases). Germline CDR1 is SGHAT and CDR2 is FQNNGV. The CDR3 totals 15 residues. Trimming removed 1 base from V and 0 bases from J, with 9 bases in between.

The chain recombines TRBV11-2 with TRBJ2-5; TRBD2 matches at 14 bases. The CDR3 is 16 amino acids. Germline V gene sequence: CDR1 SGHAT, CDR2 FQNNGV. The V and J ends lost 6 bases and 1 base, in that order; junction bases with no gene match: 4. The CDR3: CASRPGTSGGQETQYF. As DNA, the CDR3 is TGTGCCAGCAGGCCCGGGACTAGCGGGGGCCAAGAGACCCAGTACTTC.